This is a list of T cell receptor beta chains from one sample in a study of CD8 T cells in ankylosing spondylitis. In TCRdb, the 5' RACE reads were re-called with MiXCR into one record per CDR3 protein. The table records some 220,000 distinct CDR3 sequences, 7% to 8% of them present only once. The sequencing sample was made of blood, either unsorted or a sorted T cell fraction (not recorded which). The source of these receptors is a male donor with ankylosing spondylitis. Both conserved end residues are part of each CDR3. A D gene is named only where the DNA matches it firmly. Clone size is stated in some rows and not others, as once, few, many or a class when expanded.

length | J | V | size | D | CDR3 | DNA
13 | TRBJ2-7 | TRBV20-1 | many | NA | CSARELARYEQYF | TGCAGTGCTAGAGAACTAGCCCGCTACGAGCAGTACTTC
12 | TRBJ2-1 | TRBV7-6 | NA | NA | CASSSSLNEQFF | TGTGCCAGCAGCTCCTCTCTCAATGAGCAGTTCTTC
14 | TRBJ2-1 | TRBV7-2 | few | TRBD2 | CASSWSGGGNEQFF | TGTGCCAGCAGCTGGAGCGGGGGGGGCAATGAGCAGTTCTTC
14 | TRBJ2-7 | TRBV27 | many | NA | CASSPLGHFYEQYF | TGTGCCAGCAGTCCCCTGGGCCACTTCTACGAGCAGTACTTC
14 | TRBJ1-1 | TRBV5-1 | many | TRBD1 | CASSLGGGETEAFF | TGCGCCAGCAGCTTGGGAGGGGGCGAAACTGAAGCTTTCTTT
15 | TRBJ2-7 | TRBV28 | many | NA | CASCPVGTNPYEQYF | TGTGCCAGCTGTCCCGTTGGGACGAATCCCTACGAGCAGTACTTC
16 | TRBJ2-2 | TRBV11-2 | NA | NA | CASSLRTVRNTGELFF | TGTGCCAGCAGCCTCAGGACGGTCCGGAACACCGGGGAGCTGTTTTTT
11 | TRBJ1-1 | TRBV10-3 | many | NA | CAMGRLPEAFF | TGTGCCATGGGGAGACTCCCTGAAGCTTTCTTT
11 | TRBJ2-1 | TRBV24-1 | many | NA | CATSRDNEQFF | TGTGCCACCAGTAGGGACAATGAGCAGTTCTTC
15 | TRBJ2-1 | TRBV4-1 | few | TRBD2 | CASSPGLARNNEQFF | TGCGCCAGCAGCCCCGGACTAGCTAGAAACAATGAGCAGTTCTTC
17 | TRBJ2-2 | TRBV20-1 | few | TRBD1 | CSAREQWTGLNTGELFF | TGCAGTGCTAGAGAACAATGGACAGGGCTGAACACCGGGGAGCTGTTTTTT
16 | TRBJ2-7 | TRBV7-6 | few | NA | CASSPIGNRVNHEQYF | TGTGCCAGCAGCCCCATCGGAAACAGGGTAAACCACGAGCAGTACTTC
15 | TRBJ1-5 | TRBV2 | many | NA | CASRGKALSNQPQHF | TGTGCCAGCAGGGGGAAGGCACTTAGCAATCAGCCCCAGCATTTT
13 | TRBJ2-5 | TRBV27 | NA | NA | CASSSRVQETQYF | TGTGCCAGCAGTTCCAGGGTCCAAGAGACCCAGTACTTC
17 | TRBJ2-3 | TRBV11-1 | NA | TRBD2 | CASSRWTSGRSPDTQYF | TGTGCCAGCAGCCGATGGACTAGCGGGAGGTCCCCAGATACGCAGTATTTT
14 | TRBJ2-7 | TRBV7-9 | NA | NA | CASSAADGTYEQYF | TGTGCCAGCAGCGCGGCGGACGGGACCTACGAGCAGTACTTC
15 | TRBJ2-1 | TRBV7-2 | few | TRBD2 | CASSLATSGRDEQFF | TGTGCCAGCAGCTTAGCGACTAGCGGGAGAGATGAGCAGTTCTTC
17 | TRBJ2-2 | TRBV24-1 | many | NA | CATSDLWTDRNTGELFF | TGTGCCACCAGTGATTTGTGGACAGACCGTAACACCGGGGAGCTGTTTTTT
16 | TRBJ1-5 | TRBV12-3/TRBV12-4 | many | TRBD1 | CASSLLRTGGDQPQHF | TGTGCCAGCAGTTTGTTGAGGACAGGGGGAGATCAGCCCCAGCATTTT
16 | TRBJ2-3 | TRBV7-2 | many | TRBD2 | CASSLGLAGSTDTQYF | TGTGCCAGCAGCTTAGGACTAGCGGGGAGCACAGATACGCAGTATTTT
13 | TRBJ2-1 | TRBV4-3 | few | NA | CASSRRSYNEQFF | TGCGCCAGCAGCCGCCGCAGTTACAATGAGCAGTTCTTC
15 | TRBJ2-7 | TRBV27 | many | TRBD2 | CASSSGLAGVYEQYF | TGTGCCAGCAGTTCCGGACTAGCGGGAGTGTACGAGCAGTACTTC
14 | TRBJ2-1 | TRBV6-2/TRBV6-3 | many | NA | CASTAGGDYNEQFF | TGTGCCAGCACCGCAGGCGGGGACTACAATGAGCAGTTCTTC
17 | TRBJ2-1 | TRBV7-2 | many | NA | CASSTPSGDREGNEQFF | TGTGCCAGCAGCACACCATCCGGAGACAGGGAGGGCAATGAGCAGTTCTTC
13 | TRBJ2-7 | TRBV7-2 | NA | NA | CASSPPTIYEQYF | TGTGCCAGCAGCCCCCCGACGATCTACGAGCAGTACTTC
14 | TRBJ2-1 | TRBV18 | many | NA | CASSRAELYNEQFF | TGTGCCAGCTCACGGGCAGAACTCTACAATGAGCAGTTCTTC
17 | TRBJ2-5 | TRBV7-2 | many | TRBD2 | CASSLGFAGGYQETQYF | TGTGCCAGCAGCTTAGGTTTCGCGGGGGGGTACCAAGAGACCCAGTACTTC
15 | TRBJ2-3 | TRBV27 | many | TRBD1 | CASSFGRGSTDTQYF | TGTGCCAGCAGTTTCGGCAGGGGGAGCACAGATACGCAGTATTTT
12 | TRBJ1-5 | TRBV10-2 | NA | NA | CAGGGSNQPQHF | TGCGCCGGGGGGGGTAGCAATCAGCCCCAGCATTTT
15 | TRBJ2-1 | TRBV5-1 | many | TRBD2 | CASSLSREGRNEQFF | TGCGCCAGCAGCTTGTCACGGGAGGGCCGTAATGAGCAGTTCTTC
16 | TRBJ2-2 | TRBV7-9 | many | TRBD2 | CASSQLAGPLTGELFF | TGTGCCAGCAGCCAACTAGCGGGACCCCTCACCGGGGAGCTGTTTTTT
15 | TRBJ2-1 | TRBV29-1 | many | NA | CSVVLRGFAYNEQFF | TGCAGCGTTGTCCTTCGCGGTTTTGCCTACAATGAGCAGTTCTTC
15 | TRBJ2-1 | TRBV7-9 | NA | TRBD1 | CASSPGQGARNEQFF | TGTGCCAGCAGCCCGGGACAGGGGGCGAGGAATGAGCAGTTCTTC
12 | TRBJ2-7 | TRBV5-5 | few | NA | CASSVGRIEQYF | TGTGCCAGCAGTGTCGGTCGGATCGAGCAGTACTTC
16 | TRBJ1-5 | TRBV4-1 | NA | TRBD1 | CASSQVQGFGNQPQHF | TGCGCCAGCAGCCAAGTACAGGGGTTCGGCAATCAGCCCCAGCATTTT
16 | TRBJ2-4 | TRBV2 | NA | TRBD2 | CASSDSGEGLQNIQYF | TGTGCCAGCAGTGATTCTGGGGAGGGCCTTCAAAACATTCAGTACTTC
14 | TRBJ2-5 | TRBV7-8 | few | NA | CASSLARRVETQYF | TGTGCCAGCAGCTTAGCACGAAGGGTAGAGACCCAGTACTTC
12 | TRBJ2-1 | TRBV12-3/TRBV12-4 | many | NA | CASRDSYNEQFF | TGTGCCAGCAGGGACAGCTACAATGAGCAGTTCTTC
15 | TRBJ2-1 | TRBV7-2 | many | TRBD2 | CASSLEGGLGEEQFF | TGTGCCAGCAGCTTGGAGGGAGGGTTAGGAGAGGAGCAGTTCTTC
14 | TRBJ2-7 | TRBV27 | many | TRBD1 | CASSLRTGENEQYF | TGTGCCAGCAGTCTCAGGACAGGGGAGAACGAGCAGTACTTC
15 | TRBJ2-5 | TRBV18 | few | NA | CASSGNSVSWETQYF | TGTGCCAGCTCAGGCAACTCCGTATCGTGGGAGACCCAGTACTTC
13 | TRBJ2-7 | TRBV20-1 | few | NA | CSATGPIRNEQYF | TGCAGTGCCACGGGACCCATACGCAACGAGCAGTACTTC
13 | TRBJ2-7 | TRBV5-1 | NA | TRBD1 | CASSSTGVGEQYF | TGCGCCAGCAGCTCGACAGGGGTGGGAGAGCAGTACTTC
16 | TRBJ2-1 | TRBV27 | many | NA | CASSLRRLTSYNEQFF | TGTGCCAGCAGTTTACGCCGCCTTACCTCCTACAATGAGCAGTTCTTC
16 | TRBJ2-2 | TRBV7-6 | NA | NA | CASSLGDLQYVGELFF | TGTGCCAGCAGCTTGGGGGACTTACAATACGTCGGGGAGCTGTTTTTT
15 | TRBJ1-4 | TRBV24-1 | many | TRBD1 | CATGVGTGRDEKLFF | TGTGCCACCGGAGTAGGGACAGGGAGAGATGAAAAACTGTTTTTT
14 | TRBJ1-1 | TRBV6-2/TRBV6-3 | many | NA | CASGFPVMSTEAFF | TGTGCCAGCGGGTTCCCGGTGATGAGCACTGAAGCTTTCTTT
12 | TRBJ2-1 | TRBV27 | NA | NA | CASSFGRDEQFF | TGTGCCAGCAGTTTTGGTCGGGATGAGCAGTTCTTC
16 | TRBJ2-1 | TRBV28 | NA | TRBD2 | CASSLQGLAGDNEQFF | TGTGCCAGCAGTTTACAGGGACTAGCGGGCGACAATGAGCAGTTCTTC
13 | TRBJ1-2 | TRBV10-2 | many | NA | CASRRDSFYGYTF | TGCGCCAGCAGGAGGGACTCCTTTTATGGCTACACCTTC
11 | TRBJ2-1 | TRBV28 | many | NA | CASTTYNEQFF | TGTGCCAGCACAACGTACAATGAGCAGTTCTTC